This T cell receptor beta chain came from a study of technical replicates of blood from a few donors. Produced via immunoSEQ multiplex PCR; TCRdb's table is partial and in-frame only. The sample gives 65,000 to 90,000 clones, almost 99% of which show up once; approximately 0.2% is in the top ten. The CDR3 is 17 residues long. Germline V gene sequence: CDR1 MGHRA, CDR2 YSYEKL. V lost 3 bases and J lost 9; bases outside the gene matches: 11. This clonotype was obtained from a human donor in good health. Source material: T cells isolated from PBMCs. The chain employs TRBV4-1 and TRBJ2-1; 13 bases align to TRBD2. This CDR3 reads CASSHAAGTSGISEQFF. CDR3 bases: TGCGCCAGCAGCCATGCAGCCGGGACTAGCGGGATTAGTGAGCAGTTCTTC.